Below are 24 T cell receptor beta chains sequenced from a single sample in a study of STAT5B mutations in CD4+ large granular lymphocyte leukemia. Some clones are missing from TCRdb's copy, which holds only in-frame ones; the method was immunoSEQ multiplex PCR. The profile shows about 35,000 clones, around 80% of them singletons. The source material was CD4+ T cells from blood buffy coats. The receptors come from a human donor in good health.

The chain employs TRBV27 and TRBJ1-2; D possibly corresponds to TRBD1 (6 bases). V was trimmed by 3 bases and J by 8 bases, leaving 16 bases between them. This CDR3 spans 14 amino acids. The germline gives CDR1 MNHEY, CDR2 SMNVEV (reference sequence). CDR3 nucleotide sequence: TGTGCCAGCAGTTTGACAGGTCCTTGGATGGGCTACACCTTC. Protein: CASSLTGPWMGYTF.

The V gene is TRBV5-8, the J gene TRBJ1-1, with D tentatively TRBD1 (5 bases). Germline V lookup: CDR1 SGHTS, CDR2 YDEGEE. The CDR3 has 14 amino acids. With 0 bases removed from V and 7 bases from J, the gap between germline ends came to 13 bases. The CDR3 DNA sequence: TGTGCCAGCAGCTTGGCGGGGGAGGGATTTGAAGCTTTCTTT. Its translation is CASSLAGEGFEAFF.

V and J are TRBV10-3 and TRBJ1-1; 8 positions agree with TRBD1. The CDR3 is 14 residues long. The junction had 4 bases not matched to a gene; V was cut back by 6 bases and J by 1 base. The germline gives CDR1 ENHRY, CDR2 SYGVKD. CDR3 DNA: TGTGCCATCAGCATACAGGGGGGGAACACTGAAGCTTTCTTT. The encoded protein is CAISIQGGNTEAFF.

V is TRBV2 and J is TRBJ1-3, with D possibly TRBD1 on 6 matching bases. V was trimmed by 2 bases and J by 4 bases, leaving 6 bases between them. The CDR3 extends over 13 amino acids. From germline, CDR1 is SNHLY and CDR2 FYNNEI. The CDR3 sequence: CASSEQGGNTIYF. Here the CDR3 DNA reads TGTGCCAGCAGTGAACAGGGGGGAAACACCATATATTTT.

The rearrangement uses TRBV9 and TRBJ2-1; 8 bases align to TRBD2. The CDR3 contains 16 residues. The junction had 12 bases not matched to a gene; V was cut back by 0 bases and J by 10 bases. The V gene's germline CDR1 is SGDLS and CDR2 YYNGEE. The CDR3 region is CASSVGAGVPLREQFF. In DNA form, the CDR3 reads TGTGCCAGCAGCGTAGGAGCGGGGGTCCCTCTCCGAGAGCAGTTCTTC.

The chain couples TRBV2 to TRBJ1-1, with D possibly matching TRBD1 (5 bases). V lost 6 bases, J lost 7 bases, and 18 bases lay in between. Germline CDR1 SNHLY, CDR2 FYNNEI. The CDR3 extends over 14 amino acids. This CDR3 is CASRSGTLPVEAFF. Here the CDR3 DNA reads TGTGCCAGCAGGTCCGGGACCCTCCCCGTTGAAGCTTTCTTT.

The V and J genes are TRBV29-1 and TRBJ2-1; tentatively, D is TRBD2 (5 bases). V shed 8 bases and J shed 3 bases, with 14 bases lying between them. Germline CDR1 and CDR2: SQVTM and ANQGSEA. The CDR3 covers 13 residues. As DNA, the CDR3 is TGCAGCACCCGCCTGGGAGTCTACAATGAGCAGTTCTTC. This codes for CSTRLGVYNEQFF.

This sequence joins TRBV6-1 and TRBJ2-7; D call uncertain. Trimming removed 5 bases at V and 4 bases at J, with 15 bases between. Germline CDR1 reads MNHNS; CDR2 reads SASEGT. This CDR3 is built from 14 residues. The CDR3 loop is CASSHNPERYEQYF. CDR3 in DNA: TGTGCCAGCAGTCATAACCCCGAACGTTACGAGCAGTACTTC.

This clone appeared a few times. The genes are TRBV29-1 and TRBJ1-1; weak D call: TRBD1 (6 bases). Germline CDR1 reads SQVTM; CDR2 reads ANQGSEA. The V gene lost 3 bases and the J gene lost 4 bases, with 12 bases spanning the gap. This CDR3 spans 13 amino acids. The DNA for the CDR3 is TGCAGCGTTGATAGCAGGGGCGGCACTGAAGCTTTCTTT. Residues: CSVDSRGGTEAFF.

As DNA, the CDR3 is TGTGCCAGTAGCGGGGACAGGGGTTTCCCGAATTCACCCCTCCACTTT. Amino acid sequence: CASSGDRGFPNSPLHF. This rearrangement joins TRBV19 to TRBJ1-6; 10 bases agree with TRBD1. V lost 6 bases to trimming and J lost 7 bases; unmatched junction nucleotides: 9. CDR3 length: 16 residues. Germline V gene data show CDR1 as LNHDA and CDR2 as SQIVND (reference sequence).

The chain joins TRBV6-5 to TRBJ2-5; 7 positions agree with TRBD1. The J call may be mistaken, given a closer DNA end match to TRBJ2-7. CDR3 length: 12 amino acids. Germline V gene sequence: CDR1 MNHEY, CDR2 SVGAGI. The DNA of the CDR3 is TGTGCCAGTGCGACAGGGAATCGCGAGCAGTACTTC. It codes for CASATGNREQYF.

This rearrangement joins TRBV18 to TRBJ1-2; maybe TRBD1 (6 bases). The germline V gene has CDR1 KGHSH and CDR2 LQKENI. CDR3 length equals 14 residues. Trimming stripped 5 bases from V and 4 bases from J, with 14 bases between. CDR3 loop: CASSSTAGAYGYTF. For the CDR3, the DNA is TGTGCCAGCTCATCTACCGCGGGGGCCTATGGCTACACCTTC.

The chain couples TRBV18 to TRBJ2-7; D is perhaps TRBD2 (5 bases). This CDR3 has 16 residues. The germline V and J ends were trimmed by 0 bases and 4 bases, with 16 bases remaining between them. The germline gives CDR1 KGHSH, CDR2 LQKENI. The chain's CDR3 is CASSPPPSSLSYEQYF. In DNA form, the CDR3 reads TGTGCCAGCTCACCACCCCCTAGCTCGTTATCTTACGAGCAGTACTTC.

The chain carries TRBV20-1 and TRBJ2-1; D uncertain. The V end lost 5 bases, the J end lost 5 bases, and 7 bases lay between the germline ends. CDR3 size: 11 residues. CDR1 and CDR2 (germline): DFQATT, SNEGSKA (reference sequence). DNA of the CDR3: TGCAGTGCTCGACCCCACAATGAGCAGTTCTTC. Protein: CSARPHNEQFF.

This sequence joins TRBV4-2 and TRBJ1-5; the D gene is possibly TRBD1 (5 bases). Per the germline V gene, CDR1 is LGHNA and CDR2 is YNFKEQ. The ends were cut back, 2 bases at V and 1 base at J, with 9 bases in the middle. This CDR3 region has 15 residues. This chain's CDR3 is CASSQPDMSNQPQHF. The CDR3 DNA reads TGTGCCAGCAGCCAACCGGACATGAGCAATCAGCCCCAGCATTTT.

This chain connects TRBV6-1 to TRBJ1-1, with 7 positions matching TRBD1. V lost 6 bases and J lost 7; bases outside the gene matches: 11. The germline V gene encodes CDR1 MNHNS and CDR2 SASEGT. The CDR3 spans 14 residues. CDR3 protein: CASSRTGTAGEAFF. CDR3 bases: TGTGCCAGCAGCCGGACGGGGACAGCAGGTGAAGCTTTCTTT.

The chain joins TRBV18 to TRBJ1-1; D not certain. Trimming shortened V by 3 bases and J by 0 bases, and 11 bases separated the two germline ends. Germline assignment: CDR1 KGHSH and CDR2 LQKENI. The CDR3 extends over 15 amino acids. The CDR3 region has the DNA TGTGCCAGCTCACCGAGTATATCCCTGAACACTGAAGCTTTCTTT. The encoded protein is CASSPSISLNTEAFF.

The chain employs TRBV5-4 and TRBJ2-2; TRBD1 matches at 8 bases. The germline V gene encodes CDR1 SGHNT and CDR2 YYREEE (reference sequence). CDR3 length: 16 amino acids. Losses at the gene ends were 4 bases for V and 1 base for J; bases not matched to a gene: 6. The CDR3 coding sequence is TGTGCCAGCAGCCCTTGGACAGGGATGAACACCGGGGAGCTGTTTTTT. Translation gives CASSPWTGMNTGELFF.

This rearrangement joins TRBV30 to TRBJ2-7; no firm D call. Between the trimmed V and J ends, which lost 5 bases and 6 bases, there was a span of 20 bases. Germline lookup yields CDR1 GTSNPN and CDR2 SVGIG (reference sequence). This CDR3 has 14 amino acids. In DNA form, the CDR3 reads TGTGCCTGGTATTCGGGCCTCCCCGGTACCGAGCAGTACTTC. Translated: CAWYSGLPGTEQYF.

The rearrangement uses TRBV19 and TRBJ1-2, with a tentative D call TRBD1 (5 bases). The CDR3 is 13 amino acids. CDR1 is LNHDA and CDR2 is SQIVND in the germline V gene (reference sequence). Trimming took 8 bases from V and 7 from J, leaving 17 bases between them. The CDR3 loop reads CASAEGPQVGYTF. Written as DNA, the CDR3 is TGTGCCAGTGCTGAGGGACCACAGGTTGGCTACACCTTC.

The genes are TRBV9 and TRBJ1-1; the D gene is possibly TRBD1 (5 bases). With 3 bases removed from V and 1 base from J, the gap between germline ends came to 10 bases. Germline lookup yields CDR1 SGDLS and CDR2 YYNGEE. The CDR3 loop spans 14 amino acids. CDR3 bases: TGTGCCAGCAGCGGACAGATATCGAACACTGAAGCTTTCTTT. Translating gives CASSGQISNTEAFF. Full variable domain (remainder filled in from reference TRBV9 and TRBJ1-1): DSGVTQTPKHLITATGQRVTLRCSPRSGDLSVYWYQQSLDQGLQFLIQYYNGEERAKGNILERFSAQQFPDLHSELNLSSLELGDSALYFCASSGQISNTEAFFGQGTRLTVV.

The chain is built from TRBV11-3 and TRBJ2-1; 9 bases are shared with TRBD2. The CDR3 spans 16 residues. Germline V gene sequence: CDR1 SGHNT, CDR2 YENEEA. The J segment lost 3 bases and the V segment lost 1 base, leaving 4 bases of the junction unmatched. The CDR3 reads CASSLGSSGDYNEQFF. CDR3 in DNA: TGTGCCAGCAGCTTAGGGTCTAGCGGGGACTACAATGAGCAGTTCTTC. The full variable domain, completed using reference TRBV11-3 and TRBJ2-1, is EAGVVQSPRYKIIEKKQPVAFWCNPISGHNTLYWYLQNLGQGPELLIRYENEEAVDDSQLPKDRFSAERLKGVDSTLKIQPAELGDSAVYLCASSLGSSGDYNEQFFGPGTRLTVL.

This sequence joins TRBV2 and TRBJ1-2; D is ambiguous. The CDR3 runs 15 residues. V was shortened by 7 bases and J by 4 bases, with 19 bases between the two germline ends. CDR1 and CDR2 from the germline V gene are SNHLY and FYNNEI. The CDR3 sequence is CASNPSGSRSYGYTF. The CDR3 nucleotides are TGTGCCAGCAACCCCTCTGGGTCTCGGAGCTATGGCTACACCTTC.

This clone appeared a few times. The CDR3 nucleotides read TGTGCCAGCAGCTTGAGTCGCCGCGGCCACAATCAGCCCCAGCATTTT. Translation: CASSLSRRGHNQPQHF. The chain recombines TRBV7-2 with TRBJ1-5; no firm D call. This CDR3 is built from 16 residues. The V end was cut by 3 bases, the J end by 3 bases, with 15 bases between. CDR1 and CDR2 (germline): SGHTA, FQGNSA.